This T cell receptor (beta chain) originates from a study of cytomegalovirus exposure and HLA in healthy donors. Points from the study as a whole: TCR beta chains numbering more than 150 were designated cytomegalovirus-associated. It was reported that the classifier diagnosed cytomegalovirus status with high specificity and sensitivity in both the original and validation cohorts.

Comments on this clone: What it recognizes is unknown.

This CDR3 contains 14 residues. Trimming stripped 7 bases from V and 1 base from J, with 13 bases between. Germline assignment: CDR1 SGHAT and CDR2 FQNNGV. The protocol was immunoSEQ multiplex PCR, while the TCRdb copy is restricted to in-frame clones and leaves out a portion. The repertoire holds approximately 180,000 clones, with roughly nine tenths as singletons. The donors were in the approximately 120-subject validation cohort, distinct from the roughly 600-subject first cohort. This chain joins TRBV11-2 and TRBJ2-5, with D perhaps TRBD1 (6 bases). Sequenced: PBMCs. The receptor's source is a man aged 18 to 35 in good health and CMV-seropositive. The DNA for the CDR3 is TGTGCCAGCAACCAACAGGGTCCCCAAGAGACCCAGTACTTC. This encodes CASNQQGPQETQYF.